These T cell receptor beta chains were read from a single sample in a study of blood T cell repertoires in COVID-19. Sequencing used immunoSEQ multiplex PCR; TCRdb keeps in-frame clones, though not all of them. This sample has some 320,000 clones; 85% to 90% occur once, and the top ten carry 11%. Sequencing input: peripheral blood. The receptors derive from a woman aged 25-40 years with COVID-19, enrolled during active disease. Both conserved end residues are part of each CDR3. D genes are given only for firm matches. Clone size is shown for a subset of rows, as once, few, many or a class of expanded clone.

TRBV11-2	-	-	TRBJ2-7	TGTGCCAGCAGCTTAGGGACAGAGCAGTACTTC	CASSLGTEQYF
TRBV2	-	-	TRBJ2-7	TGTGCCAGCAGTCACCCCAGGGAGGACACCACCTCCTACGAGCAGTACTTC	CASSHPREDTTSYEQYF
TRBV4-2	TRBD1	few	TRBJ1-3	TGTGCCAGCAGCCACGACAGGGCTAGGGGAAACACCATATATTTT	CASSHDRARGNTIYF
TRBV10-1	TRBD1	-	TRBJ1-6	TGCGCCAGCAGTGTGTCGGGACAGTCGGGAACTCCCCTCCACTTT	CASSVSGQSGTPLHF
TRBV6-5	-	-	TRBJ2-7	TGTGCCAGCATGCGGGGTCCTTTCACCCACGAGCAGTACTTC	CASMRGPFTHEQYF
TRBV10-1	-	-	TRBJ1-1	TGCGCCAGCAGTGAGTCGCAGGGTCCCAACACTGAAGCTTTCTTT	CASSESQGPNTEAFF
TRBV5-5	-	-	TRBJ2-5	TGTGCCAGCAGCTCCCCGGAGACCCAGTACTTC	CASSSPETQYF
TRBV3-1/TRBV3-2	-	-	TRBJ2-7	TGTGCCAGCAGCCAAGAGGGCGGGGTCTCCTACGAGCAGTACTTC	CASSQEGGVSYEQYF
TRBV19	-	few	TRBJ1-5	TGTGCCAGTAGTATCCCACTCAATCAGCCCCAGCATTTT	CASSIPLNQPQHF
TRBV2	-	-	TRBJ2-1	TGTGCCAGCAGTGGAATGGGGGCTGGCAATGAGCAGTTCTTC	CASSGMGAGNEQFF
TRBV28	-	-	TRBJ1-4	TGTGCCAGCAGTTACTACTTGACGATGACTGAAAAACTGTTTTTT	CASSYYLTMTEKLFF
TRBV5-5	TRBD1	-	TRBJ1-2	TGTGCCAGCAGCTCGGGGACAGGGTCCCTCTATGGCTACACCTTC	CASSSGTGSLYGYTF
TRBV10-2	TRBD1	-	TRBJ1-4	TGCGCCAGCAAATTACAGGGGCTCGGTGAAAAACTGTTTTTT	CASKLQGLGEKLFF
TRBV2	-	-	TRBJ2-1	TGTGCCAGCAGCGGCGGAAGCTCCTACAATGAGCAGTTCTTC	CASSGGSSYNEQFF
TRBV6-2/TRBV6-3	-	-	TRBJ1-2	TGTGCCAGCAGCCTTTCTGGGCGGGACTATGGCTACACCTTC	CASSLSGRDYGYTF
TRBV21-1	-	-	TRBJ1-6	TGTGCCAGCAGCCATCGGGACAGCTTCTTTTCACCCCTCCACTTT	CASSHRDSFFSPLHF